These 26 T cell receptor beta chains originate from one sample sequenced in a study of cytomegalovirus exposure and HLA in healthy donors. Both 60 Vbeta primers and 13 Jbeta primers went into the PCR. Sequencing used immunoSEQ multiplex PCR; TCRdb keeps in-frame clones, though not all of them. The sample holds around 210,000 clones, approximately 78% seen once. The sample consisted of PBMCs. These receptors all stem from a woman between 40 and 50 years old in good health and CMV-seronegative.

This clone was recorded once. The chain uses TRBV18 and TRBJ2-7; perhaps TRBD1 as D (6 bases). Between the trimmed V and J ends, which lost 4 bases and 6 bases, there was a span of 10 bases. This CDR3 contains 12 residues. Looked up from germline, CDR1 is KGHSH and CDR2 is LQKENI. For the CDR3, the DNA is TGTGCCAGCTCACAAAACAGGGTCGAGCAGTACTTC. Its protein product is CASSQNRVEQYF.

This sequence joins TRBV6-5 and TRBJ2-7; TRBD2 is a possible D gene (6 bases). This CDR3 is built from 15 residues. Trimming took off 5 bases at V and 7 bases at J, with 21 bases between the two ends. CDR1 is MNHEY and CDR2 is SVGAGI in the germline V gene. CDR3: CASSPYEEGRREQYF. In nucleotides, the CDR3 is TGTGCCAGCAGTCCCTATGAGGAGGGCCGGCGGGAGCAGTACTTC.

The chain combines TRBV2 with TRBJ1-3; D possibly corresponds to TRBD1 (5 bases). CDR1 SNHLY and CDR2 FYNNEI come from the germline V gene. V was trimmed by 2 bases and J by 0 bases, leaving 5 bases between them. The CDR3 loop spans 14 amino acids. The CDR3 region has the DNA TGTGCCAGCAGTGAAAGGGGCTCTGGAAACACCATATATTTT. Protein product: CASSERGSGNTIYF.

The chain is built from TRBV5-1 and TRBJ1-1; TRBD1 is a possible D gene (6 bases). Between the trimmed V and J ends, which lost 3 bases and 0 bases, there was a span of 18 bases. The CDR3 loop spans 17 amino acids. Germline loops: CDR1 SGHRS, CDR2 YFSETQ. The CDR3 reads CASSSRGFSTLNTEAFF. For the CDR3, the DNA is TGCGCCAGCAGCTCAAGGGGGTTCTCCACCTTGAACACTGAAGCTTTCTTT.

The V and J genes are TRBV14 and TRBJ2-3, with 14 bases that match TRBD2. Germline V gives CDR1 SGHDN, CDR2 FVKESK. V was clipped by 4 bases and J by 4 bases; unmatched bases: 4. CDR3 length: 16 residues. CDR3 in DNA: TGTGCCAGCAGCCTTTCGGGACTAGCGGGAGCAGATACGCAGTATTTT. Protein: CASSLSGLAGADTQYF.

CDR3 coding DNA: TGTGCCAGCAGTTATACGAGGGACAGCCTTTCCTACGAGCAGTACTTC. Translating gives CASSYTRDSLSYEQYF. The chain is built from TRBV13 and TRBJ2-7, with 7 bases matching TRBD1. This CDR3 has 16 amino acids. The germline CDR1 and CDR2 sequences are PRHDT and FYEKMQ (reference sequence). Trimming took 6 bases from V and 1 from J; bases not matched to a gene: 12.

The J gene is TRBJ1-1, the V gene TRBV9; 7 nucleotides match TRBD1. With V trimmed by 4 bases and J by 1 base, 7 bases remained unmatched. The CDR3 consists of 15 residues. Germline CDR1 and CDR2: SGDLS and YYNGEE. Written as DNA, the CDR3 is TGTGCCAGCAGCCTAAGGACAGGCTGGAACACTGAAGCTTTCTTT. Translation: CASSLRTGWNTEAFF.

This clone was recorded a few times. The chain carries TRBV9 and TRBJ1-1, with 7 bases fitting TRBD1. The CDR3 spans 14 residues. CDR1 and CDR2 (germline): SGDLS, YYNGEE. Germline trimming cut 4 bases from V and 1 base from J; bases unmatched to any gene: 4. The DNA of the CDR3 is TGTGCCAGCAGCCCAGGGACAGCGAACACTGAAGCTTTCTTT. Protein sequence: CASSPGTANTEAFF.

The J gene is TRBJ2-5, the V gene TRBV29-1; 11 nucleotides line up with TRBD2. Germline-derived CDR1 and CDR2 are SQVTM and ANQGSEA. Trimming took 7 bases from V and 1 from J; bases not matched to a gene: 5. CDR3 length: 14 amino acids. CDR3 residues: CSATGTSGQETQYF. The DNA for the CDR3 is TGCAGCGCCACAGGGACTAGCGGCCAAGAGACCCAGTACTTC.

The chain employs TRBV18 and TRBJ2-3, with 9 bases matching TRBD1. The CDR3 spans 16 residues. The germline V gene has CDR1 KGHSH and CDR2 LQKENI. V gave up 1 base and J gave up 0 bases; unmatched junction bases: 2. The CDR3 DNA reads as TGTGCCAGCTCACCACGACAGGGGGGGAGCACAGATACGCAGTATTTT. It yields the protein CASSPRQGGSTDTQYF. Combining the CDR3 with reference TRBV18 and TRBJ2-3 gives the whole variable domain NAGVMQNPRHLVRRRGQEARLRCSPMKGHSHVYWYRQLPEEGLKFMVYLQKENIIDESGMPKERFSAEFPKEGPSILRIQQVVRGDSAAYFCASSPRQGGSTDTQYFGPGTRLTVL.

The J gene is TRBJ2-5, the V gene TRBV30; 9 bases fit TRBD1. The DNA end is more similar to TRBJ2-7, so the J call may be wrong. The CDR3 spans 13 residues. Germline CDR1 reads GTSNPN; CDR2 reads SVGIG (reference sequence). The CDR3 DNA reads TGTGCCTGGGGACCGGGACAGGGCCGCGAGCAGTACTTC. Its translation is CAWGPGQGREQYF.

The gene calls are TRBV5-5 and TRBJ2-2, with 12 bases fitting TRBD1. CDR1 SGHKS and CDR2 YYEKEE come from the germline V gene (reference sequence). J gave up 7 bases and V 5 bases, and 6 bases lay outside the gene matches. This CDR3 has 15 amino acids. The CDR3 region has the DNA TGTGCCAGCAGTCTAGGGACAGGGGGCAGCGGGGAGCTGTTTTTT. Residues: CASSLGTGGSGELFF.

This chain uses TRBV10-1 with TRBJ2-5; 11 bases are shared with TRBD1. The CDR3 is made up of 16 amino acids. V gave up 1 base and J gave up 4 bases; unmatched junction bases: 5. Germline V gene data show CDR1 as WNHNN and CDR2 as SYGVQD (reference sequence). CDR3 region: CASSEWGQGVGETQYF. The CDR3 bases are TGCGCCAGCAGTGAGTGGGGACAGGGGGTCGGAGAGACCCAGTACTTC.

This chain connects TRBV6-1 to TRBJ1-1; D might be TRBD1 (6 bases). Trimming removed 4 bases from V and 1 base from J, with 13 bases in between. Germline CDR1 reads MNHNS; CDR2 reads SASEGT. The CDR3 spans 15 residues. The CDR3 is CASSVRQDWNTEAFF. CDR3 in DNA: TGTGCCAGCAGTGTAAGACAGGATTGGAACACTGAAGCTTTCTTT.

This clone was counted a few times. The genes are TRBV4-1 and TRBJ2-1; possible D gene TRBD2, 6 bases. CDR3 size: 16 residues. Germline V gene sequence: CDR1 MGHRA, CDR2 YSYEKL. V was cut by 1 base and J by 1 base, with 11 bases left in between. The CDR3 nucleotides read TGCGCCAGCAGCCAAGTTCCGGGAGTGTCCTACAATGAGCAGTTCTTC. Its translation is CASSQVPGVSYNEQFF.

In regard to this clone: Other DNA sequences in the sample encode the same CDR3. V and J are TRBV30 and TRBJ2-1, with D possibly matching TRBD2 (5 bases). Trimming left V 3 bases short and J 4 bases short, with 13 bases between. Germline-derived CDR1 and CDR2 are GTSNPN and SVGIG (reference sequence). The CDR3 has 14 residues. The CDR3 DNA reads as TGTGCCTGGAGCCTTACTAGTGATTACAATGAGCAGTTCTTC. Translation gives CAWSLTSDYNEQFF.

The rearrangement joins TRBV27 to TRBJ2-6, with TRBD2 matching over 7 bases. The CDR3 contains 17 residues. V shed 2 bases, J shed 0 bases, and the junction held 4 bases outside the gene matches. Germline values: CDR1 MNHEY, CDR2 SMNVEV (reference sequence). CDR3 sequence (DNA): TGTGCCAGCAGTTTACTACCGGGAGGCTCTGGGGCCAACGTCCTGACTTTC. It translates to CASSLLPGGSGANVLTF.

This chain links TRBV27 with TRBJ1-2; 9 bases are a match to TRBD1. Germline lookup yields CDR1 MNHEY and CDR2 SMNVEV (reference sequence). The CDR3 loop spans 14 amino acids. The junction had 0 bases not matched to a gene; V was cut back by 0 bases and J by 4 bases. CDR3 region: CASSLSDRGYGYTF. The DNA of the CDR3 is TGTGCCAGCAGTTTATCGGACAGGGGCTATGGCTACACCTTC.

This chain joins TRBV18 and TRBJ1-1; D possibly corresponds to TRBD1 (5 bases). There are 17 residues in the CDR3. V was clipped by 4 bases and J by 11 bases, with 29 bases between them. Germline V gene data show CDR1 as KGHSH and CDR2 as LQKENI. The CDR3 protein is CASSQDGIVGSLGGAFF. In DNA form, the CDR3 reads TGTGCCAGCTCACAGGACGGGATCGTCGGGAGCCTGGGGGGGGCTTTCTTT.

The gene calls are TRBV27 and TRBJ2-1; 7 bases fit TRBD1. The J segment lost 6 bases and the V segment lost 5 bases, leaving 7 bases of the junction unmatched. Germline loops: CDR1 MNHEY, CDR2 SMNVEV (reference sequence). CDR3 length: 14 amino acids. In DNA form, the CDR3 reads TGTGCCAGCAGTCAAGGGACAGCGGTCAATGAGCAGTTCTTC. As protein: CASSQGTAVNEQFF.

This chain links TRBV28 with TRBJ1-2; TRBD1 aligns across 7 bases. Germline V lookup: CDR1 MDHEN, CDR2 SYDVKM. The CDR3 contains 16 residues. The V segment lost 4 bases and the J segment 8 bases; nucleotides outside the gene matches: 16. This chain's CDR3 is CASSSPQITGAGGYTF. The DNA of the CDR3 is TGTGCCAGCAGTTCCCCCCAAATAACAGGGGCTGGCGGCTACACCTTC.

This chain uses TRBV7-3 with TRBJ2-6; 7 bases line up with TRBD2. Germline lookup yields CDR1 SGHTA and CDR2 FQGTGA. The CDR3 has 17 residues. With V trimmed by 0 bases and J by 0 bases, 2 bases remained unmatched. The CDR3 coding sequence is TGTGCCAGCAGCTTAACGGGGGGGAGCTCTGGGGCCAACGTCCTGACTTTC. Protein: CASSLTGGSSGANVLTF.

The chain recombines TRBV6-5 with TRBJ1-2, with TRBD1 as a possible D gene (5 bases). Germline loops: CDR1 MNHEY, CDR2 SVGAGI. V gave up 0 bases and J gave up 3 bases, with 14 bases separating them. The CDR3 is 16 residues long. As DNA, the CDR3 is TGTGCCAGCAGTTACTCGATTAGGGACTATGACTATGGCTACACCTTC. This encodes CASSYSIRDYDYGYTF.

The chain combines TRBV5-1 with TRBJ1-3; D unresolved. The germline CDR1 and CDR2 sequences are SGHRS and YFSETQ. The CDR3 sequence is 16 residues long. V lost 0 bases and J lost 3, with 13 bases in between. The CDR3 DNA reads TGCGCCAGCAGCTTGGAGTGGGGAGGGAGTGGAAACACCATATATTTT. Protein: CASSLEWGGSGNTIYF.

The V call is TRBV5-4, the J call TRBJ2-1, with 10 nucleotides matching TRBD2. CDR1 and CDR2 from the germline V gene are SGHNT and YYREEE (reference sequence). This CDR3 spans 18 amino acids. Trimming removed 4 bases from V and 8 bases from J; junction bases left unmatched: 18. DNA for the CDR3: TGTGCCAGCAGCAGGGGCCATGTTGGGACTAGCGACCCAGATGAGCAGTTCTTC. This translates into CASSRGHVGTSDPDEQFF.

The chain joins TRBV27 to TRBJ2-1, with a weak D call TRBD1 (6 bases). With 7 bases removed from V and 3 bases from J, the gap between germline ends came to 16 bases. The CDR3 extends over 15 amino acids. Germline loops: CDR1 MNHEY, CDR2 SMNVEV (reference sequence). The CDR3 here is CASTPRGTIYNEQFF. For the CDR3, the DNA is TGTGCCAGCACCCCCAGGGGAACTATCTACAATGAGCAGTTCTTC.